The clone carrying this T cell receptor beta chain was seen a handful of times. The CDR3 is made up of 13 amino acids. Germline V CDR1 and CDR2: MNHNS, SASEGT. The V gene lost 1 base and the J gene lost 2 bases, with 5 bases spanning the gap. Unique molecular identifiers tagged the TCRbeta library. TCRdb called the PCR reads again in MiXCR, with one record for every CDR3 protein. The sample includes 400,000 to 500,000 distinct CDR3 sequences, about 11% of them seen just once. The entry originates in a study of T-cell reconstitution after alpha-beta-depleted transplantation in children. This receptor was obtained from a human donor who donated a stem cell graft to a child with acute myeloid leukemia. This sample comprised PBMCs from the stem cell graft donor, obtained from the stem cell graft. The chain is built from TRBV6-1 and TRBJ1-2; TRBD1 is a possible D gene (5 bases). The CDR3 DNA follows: TGTGCCAGCAGTGAAGAGGGGAACTATGGCTACACCTTC. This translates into CASSEEGNYGYTF.